Below are 9 T cell receptor beta chains sequenced from a single sample in a study of shared clonotypes between healthy human individuals. TCRdb's copy holds only in-frame clones and misses some; the assay was immunoSEQ multiplex PCR. The table records 1.4 million to 1.5 million clones, roughly 96% of them present only once. The sequenced sample was naive CD4+ T cells sorted from blood. Subset: CD45RA+ positively selected. Source of these receptors: a man between 25 and 39 years old in good health.

The chain combines TRBV6-1 with TRBJ1-5, with unresolved D. CDR1 is MNHNS, CDR2 SASEGT, per germline. The CDR3 covers 14 residues. Between the trimmed V and J ends, which lost 0 bases and 5 bases, there was a span of 8 bases. CDR3 in amino acids: CASSEAGGYQPQHF. CDR3 DNA sequence: TGTGCCAGCAGTGAAGCGGGAGGATATCAGCCCCAGCATTTT.

V and J are TRBV7-2 and TRBJ2-1; 7 bases map to TRBD2. With 2 bases clipped from V and 3 bases from J, the junction kept 4 bases outside the gene matches. This CDR3 region has 15 residues. Germline values: CDR1 SGHTA, CDR2 FQGNSA. The CDR3 loop reads CASSLRREFYNEQFF. For the CDR3, the DNA is TGTGCCAGCAGCTTAAGGCGGGAGTTCTACAATGAGCAGTTCTTC.

This chain uses TRBV28 with TRBJ2-2; TRBD2 matches 7 bases. J gave up 5 bases and V 4 bases, and 1 base lay outside the gene matches. The CDR3 is 13 residues long. Germline lookup yields CDR1 MDHEN and CDR2 SYDVKM. The CDR3 nucleotides read TGTGCCAGCAGTTGGGGAGGGACCGGGGAGCTGTTTTTT. As protein: CASSWGGTGELFF.

The table lists this clone with a count of one. The gene calls are TRBV18 and TRBJ1-5; the match to TRBD1 covers 7 bases. Germline CDR1 KGHSH, CDR2 LQKENI. This CDR3 comprises 15 residues. After removal of 3 bases from V and 2 bases from J, the junction contained 4 bases not matched to a gene. The CDR3 nucleotides read TGTGCCAGCTCACCTGCCGGGACAGGCAATCAGCCCCAGCATTTT. Protein: CASSPAGTGNQPQHF.

Notes on this clone: Other DNA sequences in the same sample also yield this CDR3. The chain couples TRBV30 to TRBJ2-7; D not resolved. The CDR3 is made up of 13 amino acids. CDR1 and CDR2 (germline): GTSNPN, SVGIG (reference sequence). The germline V and J ends were trimmed by 3 bases and 3 bases, with 12 bases remaining between them. Written as DNA, the CDR3 is TGTGCCTGGAGCCCGACGGGCCTCTACGAGCAGTACTTC. Translation: CAWSPTGLYEQYF. The complete variable domain, with remaining parts taken from reference TRBV30 and TRBJ2-7, reads SQTIHQWPATLVQPVGSPLSLECTVEGTSNPNLYWYRQAAGRGLQLLFYSVGIGQISSEVPQNLSASRPQDRQFILSSKKLLLSDSGFYLCAWSPTGLYEQYFGPGTRLTVT.

The chain combines TRBV5-6 with TRBJ1-4, with 10 bases identical to TRBD1. V trimming: 1 base; J trimming: 7 bases; junction bases outside the gene matches: 4. This CDR3 has 15 residues. The germline gives CDR1 SGHDT, CDR2 YYEEEE. This CDR3 reads CASSLMGQGSEKLFF. In nucleotides, the CDR3 is TGTGCCAGCAGCTTGATGGGACAGGGGTCTGAAAAACTGTTTTTT.

The chain combines TRBV5-4 with TRBJ2-7; D assignment may be TRBD1 or TRBD2 (5 bases each). CDR1 is SGHNT and CDR2 is YYREEE in the germline V gene (reference sequence). Trimming stripped 4 bases from V and 5 bases from J, with 19 bases between. The CDR3 totals 15 residues. Here the CDR3 DNA reads TGTGCCAGCAGCCCGGCCGGGACGCCTGGCCACGAGCAGTACTTC. Protein: CASSPAGTPGHEQYF.

The rearrangement joins TRBV18 to TRBJ2-3; the D gene is possibly TRBD2 (5 bases). Germline CDR1 KGHSH, CDR2 LQKENI. The V gene lost 6 bases and the J gene lost 0 bases, with 13 bases spanning the gap. CDR3 length equals 15 residues. Written as DNA, the CDR3 is TGTGCCAGCTCCCCGCAGGAGGCTAGCACAGATACGCAGTATTTT. It is translated as CASSPQEASTDTQYF.

The rearrangement uses TRBV2 and TRBJ2-1; D possibly matches TRBD1 or TRBD2 (5 bases each). Trimming stripped 7 bases from V and 6 bases from J, with 10 bases between. The CDR3 is 12 residues long. Germline assignment: CDR1 SNHLY and CDR2 FYNNEI. The CDR3 DNA reads as TGTGCCAGCAACGGGGCCACCAATGAGCAGTTCTTC. Its protein product is CASNGATNEQFF.